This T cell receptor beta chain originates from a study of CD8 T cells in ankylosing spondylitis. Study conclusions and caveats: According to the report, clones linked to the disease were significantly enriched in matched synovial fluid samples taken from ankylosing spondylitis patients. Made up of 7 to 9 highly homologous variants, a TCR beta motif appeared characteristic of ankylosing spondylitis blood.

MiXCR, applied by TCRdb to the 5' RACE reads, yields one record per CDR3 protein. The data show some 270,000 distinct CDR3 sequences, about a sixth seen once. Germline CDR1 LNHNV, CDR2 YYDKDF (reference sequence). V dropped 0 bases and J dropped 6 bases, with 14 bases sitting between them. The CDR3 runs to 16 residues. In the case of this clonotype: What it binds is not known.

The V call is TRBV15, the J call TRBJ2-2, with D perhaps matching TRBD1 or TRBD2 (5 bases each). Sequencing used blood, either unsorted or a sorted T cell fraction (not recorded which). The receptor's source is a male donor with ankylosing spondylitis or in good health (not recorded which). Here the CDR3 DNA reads TGTGCCACCAGCAGAGATTGGGACGGGGACGCCGGGGAGCTGTTTTTT. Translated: CATSRDWDGDAGELFF.